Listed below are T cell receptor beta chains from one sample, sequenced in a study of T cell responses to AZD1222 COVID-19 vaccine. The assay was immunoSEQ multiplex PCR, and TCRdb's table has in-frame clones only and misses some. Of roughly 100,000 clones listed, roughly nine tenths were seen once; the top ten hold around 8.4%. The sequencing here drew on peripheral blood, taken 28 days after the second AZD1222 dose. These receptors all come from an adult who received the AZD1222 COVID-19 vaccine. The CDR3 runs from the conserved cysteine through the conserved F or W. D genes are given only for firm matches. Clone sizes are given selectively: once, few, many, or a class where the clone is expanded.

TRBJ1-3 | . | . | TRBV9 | CASSSEGSLSGNTIYF | TGTGCCAGCAGCTCGGAGGGGTCGCTCTCTGGAAACACCATATATTTT
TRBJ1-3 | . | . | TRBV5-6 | CASSLAMSSGNTIYF | TGTGCCAGCAGCTTGGCGATGAGCTCTGGAAACACCATATATTTT
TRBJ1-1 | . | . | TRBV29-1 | CSGRYPNTEAFF | TGCAGCGGCCGATATCCGAACACTGAAGCTTTCTTT
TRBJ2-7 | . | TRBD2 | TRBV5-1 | CASSILAGEFYEQYF | TGCGCCAGCAGCATACTAGCGGGAGAGTTTTACGAGCAGTACTTC
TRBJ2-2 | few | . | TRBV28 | CASSFSHLVTGELFF | TGTGCCAGCAGTTTTAGTCATCTGGTCACCGGGGAGCTGTTTTTT
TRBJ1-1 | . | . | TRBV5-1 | CASSPETGNTEAFF | TGCGCCAGCAGCCCAGAGACAGGGAACACTGAAGCTTTCTTT
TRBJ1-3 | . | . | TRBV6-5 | CASSYTEPLAGNTIYF | TGTGCCAGCAGTTATACAGAACCCCTCGCTGGAAACACCATATATTTT
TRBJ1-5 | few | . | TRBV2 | CASREVYSNQPQHF | TGTGCCAGCAGGGAGGTTTATAGCAATCAGCCCCAGCATTTT
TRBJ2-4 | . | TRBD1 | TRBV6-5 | CASSLGQGADIQYF | TGTGCCAGCAGTCTCGGACAGGGAGCGGACATTCAGTACTTC
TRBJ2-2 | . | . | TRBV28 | CASGTQNTGELFF | TGTGCCAGCGGGACTCAGAACACCGGGGAGCTGTTTTTT
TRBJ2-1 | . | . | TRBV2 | CASTSERGSYNEQFF | TGTGCCAGCACCAGCGAACGGGGCTCCTACAATGAGCAGTTCTTC
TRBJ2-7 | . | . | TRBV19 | CASSRQGRGYEQYF | TGTGCCAGTAGCCGCCAGGGAAGGGGCTACGAGCAGTACTTC
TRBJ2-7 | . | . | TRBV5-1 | CASSLADGRVSSYEQYF | TGCGCCAGCAGCTTGGCCGACGGCAGGGTGAGCTCCTACGAGCAGTACTTC
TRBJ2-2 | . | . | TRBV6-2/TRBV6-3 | CASSRQGPTGELFF | TGTGCCAGCAGCCGGCAAGGGCCCACCGGGGAGCTGTTTTTT
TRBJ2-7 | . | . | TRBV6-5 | CASSRSVSVYEQYF | TGTGCCAGCAGTAGGTCCGTATCCGTCTACGAGCAGTACTTC
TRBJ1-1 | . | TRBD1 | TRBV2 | CASRDRGSTEAFF | TGTGCCAGCAGGGACAGGGGCAGCACTGAAGCTTTCTTT
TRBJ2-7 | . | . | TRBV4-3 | CASSQDLWGTKEQYF | TGCGCCAGCAGCCAAGATCTATGGGGTACCAAGGAGCAGTACTTC
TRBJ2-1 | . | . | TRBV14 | CASSYYNEQFF | TGTGCCAGCAGTTATTACAATGAGCAGTTCTTC
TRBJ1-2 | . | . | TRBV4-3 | CASSQSRTANYGYTF | TGCGCCAGCAGCCAATCTAGGACAGCTAACTATGGCTACACCTTC
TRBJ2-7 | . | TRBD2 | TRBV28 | CASSFGTSGRVYEQYF | TGTGCCAGCAGTTTCGGGACTAGCGGGAGGGTTTACGAGCAGTACTTC
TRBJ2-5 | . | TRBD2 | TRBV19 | CASSIRASGEQETQYF | TGTGCCAGTAGTATAAGGGCTAGCGGGGAGCAAGAGACCCAGTACTTC
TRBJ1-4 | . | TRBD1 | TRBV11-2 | CASSLGQGRPNEKLFF | TGTGCCAGCAGCTTGGGACAGGGGCGGCCTAATGAAAAACTGTTTTTT
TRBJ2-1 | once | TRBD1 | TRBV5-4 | CASSQRTGNNEQFF | TGTGCCAGCAGCCAGCGGACAGGGAACAATGAGCAGTTCTTC
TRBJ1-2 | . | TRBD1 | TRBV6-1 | CASSEQDRAGGYGYTF | TGTGCCAGCAGTGAACAAGACAGGGCCGGAGGCTATGGCTACACCTTC
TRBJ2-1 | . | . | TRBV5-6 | CASSLWGDEQFF | TGTGCCAGCAGCTTGTGGGGAGATGAGCAGTTCTTC
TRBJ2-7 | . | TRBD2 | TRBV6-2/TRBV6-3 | CASSLLAGVNEQYF | TGTGCCAGCAGTTTACTAGCGGGAGTTAACGAGCAGTACTTC
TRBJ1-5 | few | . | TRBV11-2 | CASSRTRDQPQHF | TGTGCCAGCAGCCGTACACGGGATCAGCCCCAGCATTTT
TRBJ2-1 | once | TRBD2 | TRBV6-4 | CASSDSGASGSIDEQFF | TGTGCCAGCAGTGATTCCGGGGCTAGCGGGAGTATCGATGAGCAGTTCTTC
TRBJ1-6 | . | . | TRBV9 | CASSVLEGNSPLHF | TGTGCCAGCAGCGTTCTCGAGGGTAATTCACCCCTCCACTTT
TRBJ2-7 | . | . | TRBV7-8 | CASSRQANEQYF | TGTGCCAGCAGCCGACAGGCCAACGAGCAGTACTTC
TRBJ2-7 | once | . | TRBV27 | CATKTGERQYF | TGTGCCACCAAGACGGGAGAACGGCAGTACTTC
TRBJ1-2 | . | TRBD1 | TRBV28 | CASMRQGSDGYTF | TGTGCCAGCATGAGACAGGGGTCCGATGGCTACACCTTC
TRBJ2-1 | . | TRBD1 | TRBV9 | CASSVLTGGEQFF | TGTGCCAGCAGCGTATTGACAGGGGGTGAGCAGTTCTTC
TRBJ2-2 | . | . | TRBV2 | CASSESGTQVGELFF | TGTGCCAGCAGTGAATCGGGGACTCAGGTCGGGGAGCTGTTTTTT
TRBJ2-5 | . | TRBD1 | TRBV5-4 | CASRDRGEETQYF | TGTGCCAGCAGGGACAGGGGGGAAGAGACCCAGTACTTC
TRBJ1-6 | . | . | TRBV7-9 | CASSLTSNSPLHF | TGTGCCAGCAGCTTAACATCTAATTCACCCCTCCACTTT
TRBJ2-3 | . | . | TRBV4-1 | CASSQDWLADTQYF | TGCGCCAGCAGCCAAGATTGGCTAGCGGATACGCAGTATTTT
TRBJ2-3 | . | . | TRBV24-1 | CATSDLGASADTQYF | TGTGCCACCAGTGATCTGGGAGCATCGGCAGATACGCAGTATTTT
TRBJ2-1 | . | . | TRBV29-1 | CSVVGIPFSYNEQFF | TGCAGCGTTGTCGGGATTCCGTTCTCCTACAATGAGCAGTTCTTC
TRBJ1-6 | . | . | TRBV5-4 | CASSPGSNSPLHF | TGTGCCAGCAGCCCCGGGTCCAATTCACCCCTCCACTTT
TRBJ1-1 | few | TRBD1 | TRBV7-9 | CASSRFGQANTEAFF | TGTGCCAGCAGCCGATTTGGACAGGCGAACACTGAAGCTTTCTTT
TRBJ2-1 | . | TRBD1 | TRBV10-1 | CASSGTGNEQFF | TGCGCCAGCTCCGGGACAGGCAATGAGCAGTTCTTC
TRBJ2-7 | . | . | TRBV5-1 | CASSQRTEGEQYF | TGCGCCAGCAGCCAAAGAACAGAGGGCGAGCAGTACTTC
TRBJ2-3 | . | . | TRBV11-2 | CASSLAVTGDTQYF | TGTGCCAGCAGCTTAGCGGTTACAGGAGATACGCAGTATTTT
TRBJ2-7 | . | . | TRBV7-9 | CASTYDGYRSYEQYF | TGTGCCAGCACCTACGACGGGTATCGGTCCTACGAGCAGTACTTC
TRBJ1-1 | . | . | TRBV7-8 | CASSSQGRGDTEAFF | TGTGCCAGCAGCTCCCAGGGAAGAGGGGATACTGAAGCTTTCTTT
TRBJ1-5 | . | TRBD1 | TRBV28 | CASTETRTGGNNQPQHF | TGTGCCAGCACCGAGACCCGGACAGGCGGAAACAATCAGCCCCAGCATTTT
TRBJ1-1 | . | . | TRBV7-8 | CASTQRGQGRRRNTEAFF | TGTGCCAGCACCCAGAGGGGCCAGGGTCGTCGAAGGAACACTGAAGCTTTCTTT